Each of the 7 T cell receptor beta chains below was sequenced from the same sample in a study of blood T cell repertoires in COVID-19. Generated by immunoSEQ multiplex PCR, the TCRdb table keeps only in-frame clones and is missing some. The repertoire includes over 150,000 clones, approximately 80% of them detected once, and about 31% sits in the top ten. The source material was peripheral blood. All receptors come from a woman aged 55-69 years with acute or convalescent COVID-19.

The J gene is TRBJ2-2, the V gene TRBV14; D ambiguous. This CDR3 region has 15 residues. Germline lookup yields CDR1 SGHDN and CDR2 FVKESK. Trimming left V 3 bases short and J 0 bases short, with 8 bases between. CDR3 bases: TGTGCCAGCAGCCAGGGCTACCCGAACACCGGGGAGCTGTTTTTT. Translated: CASSQGYPNTGELFF.

With respect to this clone: Other DNA sequences within the sample encode an identical CDR3. V and J are TRBV4-1 and TRBJ2-3, with D tentatively TRBD1 (6 bases). Germline V gene lookup returns CDR1 MGHRA and CDR2 YSYEKL. The V end was cut by 1 base, the J end by 3 bases, with 11 bases between. There are 15 residues in the CDR3. CDR3 amino acids: CASSQVRQGTDTQYF. Here the CDR3 DNA reads TGCGCCAGCAGCCAAGTACGTCAGGGGACAGATACGCAGTATTTT.

This rearrangement joins TRBV18 to TRBJ1-4; D is unresolved. Trimming pared 3 bases from V and 0 bases from J, leaving 11 bases between. This CDR3 has 16 residues. The germline CDR1 and CDR2 sequences are KGHSH and LQKENI. Here the CDR3 reads CASSPPDGTTNEKLFF. The CDR3, as DNA: TGTGCCAGCTCACCTCCGGACGGGACAACTAATGAAAAACTGTTTTTT.

The gene calls are TRBV10-3 and TRBJ2-5; TRBD1 is a possible D gene (8 bases). Germline CDR1 ENHRY, CDR2 SYGVKD. The length of the CDR3 is 14 residues. Between the trimmed V and J ends, which lost 3 bases and 5 bases, there was a span of 13 bases. The CDR3, as DNA: TGTGCCATCAGTGACAGGGGGCGGGGGGAGACCCAGTACTTC. Translation gives CAISDRGRGETQYF.

The CDR3 sequence is CASSRDRGTSSTDTQYF. CDR3 nucleotide sequence: TGTGCCAGCAGCAGGGACAGGGGGACTTCTAGCACAGATACGCAGTATTTT. The rearrangement uses TRBV2 and TRBJ2-3; the match to TRBD1 covers 11 bases. Germline CDR1 reads SNHLY; CDR2 reads FYNNEI. CDR3 length: 17 residues. The V gene end was trimmed by 6 bases and the J gene end by 0 bases; junction bases not matched to a gene: 8. Looking up the rest from reference TRBV2 and TRBJ2-3 gives the full variable domain: EPEVTQTPSHQVTQMGQEVILRCVPISNHLYFYWYRQILGQKVEFLVSFYNNEISEKSEIFDDQFSVERPDGSNFTLKIRSTKLEDSAMYFCASSRDRGTSSTDTQYFGPGTRLTVL.

The chain links TRBV4-1 to TRBJ2-6; 8 nucleotides line up with TRBD1. CDR1 MGHRA and CDR2 YSYEKL come from the germline V gene. V gave up 4 bases and J gave up 3 bases; unmatched junction bases: 8. The CDR3 loop spans 17 amino acids. The DNA of the CDR3 is TGCGCCAGCAGCCCATCAGGGGGCCAAAGTGGGGCCAACGTCCTGACTTTC. Amino acid sequence: CASSPSGGQSGANVLTF.

The V call is TRBV15, the J call TRBJ2-1; 11 bases line up with TRBD1. The CDR3 loop spans 17 amino acids. The junction had 10 bases not matched to a gene; V was cut back by 2 bases and J by 7 bases. Germline V gene lookup returns CDR1 LNHNV and CDR2 YYDKDF (reference sequence). CDR3 sequence: CATSRYPGTGGLNEQFF. As DNA, the CDR3 is TGTGCCACCAGCAGATATCCCGGGACAGGGGGTTTAAATGAGCAGTTCTTC.